This TCR beta chain was retrieved from a study of T cell repertoires in cytomegalovirus infection. General observations from the study: There were carriers of CMV plus the relevant HLA, and cumulative public TCR beta family frequency identified them. Dominating the ex vivo response were TCR beta clonotypes that were CMV-specific and HLA-C-restricted.

Each CDR3 protein gets one entry after TCRdb re-called the reads with MiXCR. The sample includes hundreds of thousands of distinct CDR3 sequences, approximately 32% seen only once; the top ten take around 15%. V lost 5 bases and J lost 5, with 19 bases in between. Per the germline V gene, CDR1 is MNHNY and CDR2 is SVGAGI (reference sequence). The CDR3 consists of 16 residues. As regards this clonotype: The antigen is undetermined.

The starting material was cultured CD8+ T cells from PBMCs, obtained from culture after CMV antigen stimulation. The TCR sequence derives from a human donor in good health (CMV status not recorded). Some clones in this sample may be carry-over from other donors' samples. The V gene is TRBV6-6, the J gene TRBJ2-1; D is unresolved. The CDR3 bases are TGTGCCAGCAGTCCCCCGGAGATCCTAGACCACAATGAGCAGTTCTTC. Translation gives CASSPPEILDHNEQFF.